A single sample is the source of the 4 T cell receptor beta chains below, sequenced in a study of shared clonotypes between healthy human individuals. Clones were sequenced by immunoSEQ multiplex PCR, and TCRdb holds only the in-frame ones, with some missing. The sample carries 2 million to 3 million clones, 90% to 95% recorded once. Sequenced material: naive CD4+ T cells from PBMCs. Subset given: CD45RA+ positively selected. Every receptor here comes from a young man in good health. Some clones in this sample may be carry-over from other donors' samples.

The table lists this clone with a few counts. The chain couples TRBV5-6 to TRBJ2-5; D gene unclear. The V end was cut by 1 base, the J end by 5 bases, with 3 bases between. CDR1 and CDR2 from the germline V gene are SGHDT and YYEEEE. This CDR3 region has 11 residues. The DNA for the CDR3 is TGTGCCAGCAGCTTGTGGGAGACCCAGTACTTC. It encodes CASSLWETQYF.

The V gene is TRBV30, the J gene TRBJ1-5, with 7 nucleotides matching TRBD1. The CDR3 spans 14 residues. Germline-derived CDR1 and CDR2 are GTSNPN and SVGIG (reference sequence). Trimming at V came to 3 bases and at J to 1 base, leaving 3 bases not matched to a gene. Here the CDR3 reads CAWRMTGSNQPQHF. The CDR3, as DNA: TGTGCCTGGAGAATGACAGGGAGCAATCAGCCCCAGCATTTT.

This clone was observed once. The V and J genes are TRBV5-1 and TRBJ2-3; 11 bases agree with TRBD2. The CDR3 spans 18 residues. Germline V gives CDR1 SGHRS, CDR2 YFSETQ. J lost 6 bases, V lost 0 bases, and 12 bases had no gene match. The CDR3 sequence: CASSLGGSGRGSSDTQYF. CDR3 coding DNA: TGCGCCAGCAGCTTGGGAGGTAGCGGGAGGGGAAGCTCGGATACGCAGTATTTT. The full variable domain, in which reference TRBV5-1 and TRBJ2-3 provide the parts outside the CDR3, is KAGVTQTPRYLIKTRGQQVTLSCSPISGHRSVSWYQQTPGQGLQFLFEYFSETQRNKGNFPGRFSGRQFSNSRSEMNVSTLELGDSALYLCASSLGGSGRGSSDTQYFGPGTRLTVL.

In this sample, this clone turned up a few times. This chain joins TRBV5-1 and TRBJ1-1; D gene uncertain. Trimming cost V 0 bases and J 1 base, with 13 bases left between them. The CDR3 is 16 residues long. Germline V lookup: CDR1 SGHRS, CDR2 YFSETQ. The CDR3 coding sequence is TGCGCCAGCAGCTTGGGCGCGTGGACCCCGAACACTGAAGCTTTCTTT. Its translation is CASSLGAWTPNTEAFF.